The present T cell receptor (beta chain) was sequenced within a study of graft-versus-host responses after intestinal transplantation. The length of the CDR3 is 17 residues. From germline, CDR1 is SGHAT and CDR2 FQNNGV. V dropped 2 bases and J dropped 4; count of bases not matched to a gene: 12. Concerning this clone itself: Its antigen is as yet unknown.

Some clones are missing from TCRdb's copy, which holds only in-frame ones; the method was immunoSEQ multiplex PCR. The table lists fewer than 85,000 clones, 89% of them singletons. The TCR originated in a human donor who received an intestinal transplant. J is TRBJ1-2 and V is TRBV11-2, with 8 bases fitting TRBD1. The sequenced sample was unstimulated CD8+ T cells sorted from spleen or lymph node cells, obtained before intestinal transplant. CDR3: CASSLFPGTGGLYGYTF. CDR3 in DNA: TGTGCCAGCAGCTTATTTCCCGGGACAGGTGGGCTCTATGGCTACACCTTC.